The next 27 T cell receptor beta chains were all read from a single sample in a study of shared clonotypes between healthy human individuals. CD8 cells classed as naive were CD45RO-negative and positively selected for CCR7, excluding terminally differentiated effector memory CD45RA+ cells. Produced via immunoSEQ multiplex PCR; TCRdb's table is partial and in-frame only. The top ten clones hold under 2% of a sample with about 2.1 million clones, 85% to 95% of them seen once. Sequenced material: naive CD8+ T cells from PBMCs. These receptors all stem from a man between 18 and 29 years old in good health. Some clones in this sample may be carry-over from other donors' samples.

The chain combines TRBV7-6 with TRBJ2-7; perhaps TRBD2 as D (6 bases). Germline-derived CDR1 and CDR2 are SGHVS and FNYEAQ. This CDR3 comprises 15 residues. V was cut by 1 base and J by 2 bases, with 12 bases left in between. The CDR3 reads CASSLEGGSPYEQYF. DNA for the CDR3: TGTGCCAGCAGCTTAGAAGGAGGGAGCCCCTACGAGCAGTACTTC.

The V gene is TRBV19, the J gene TRBJ1-1; tentatively, D is TRBD1 (5 bases). Germline-derived CDR1 and CDR2 are LNHDA and SQIVND (reference sequence). CDR3 length: 15 amino acids. V shed 2 bases and J shed 5 bases, with 15 bases lying between them. The CDR3 loop is CASSIRGGVGTEAFF. The CDR3 nucleotides read TGTGCCAGTAGTATACGGGGGGGAGTAGGGACTGAAGCTTTCTTT.

The rearrangement joins TRBV7-9 to TRBJ2-3; no firm D call. The germline V gene encodes CDR1 SEHNR and CDR2 FQNEAQ (reference sequence). V was pared by 5 bases and J by 2 bases, with 11 bases between. CDR3 size: 14 residues. CDR3 amino acids: CASSPIANTDTQYF. The CDR3 DNA reads as TGTGCCAGCAGCCCAATAGCAAACACAGATACGCAGTATTTT.

This CDR3 is CASSLVQGLDEQFF. CDR3 nucleotide sequence: TGTGCCAGCAGCTTGGTCCAGGGGCTGGATGAGCAGTTCTTC. This rearrangement joins TRBV11-2 to TRBJ2-1, with D perhaps TRBD1 (6 bases). This CDR3 comprises 14 residues. The germline V and J ends were trimmed by 3 bases and 8 bases, with 14 bases remaining between them. Looked up from germline, CDR1 is SGHAT and CDR2 is FQNNGV.

In DNA form, the CDR3 reads TGTGCCAGCAGCTTAAGACTAGCGGGCACAGATACGCAGTATTTT. Its protein product is CASSLRLAGTDTQYF. The chain joins TRBV11-2 to TRBJ2-3, with 9 positions matching TRBD2. This CDR3 is built from 15 residues. The germline V gene has CDR1 SGHAT and CDR2 FQNNGV. V lost 2 bases to trimming and J lost 1 base; unmatched junction nucleotides: 1.

V and J are TRBV27 and TRBJ2-7; D is ambiguous. The V end was cut by 8 bases, the J end by 7 bases, with 15 bases between. Germline V gene data show CDR1 as MNHEY and CDR2 as SMNVEV (reference sequence). CDR3 length equals 12 residues. For the CDR3, the DNA is TGTGCCAGCCGTCCTAGTCCCGGGGAGCAGTACTTC. Amino acids: CASRPSPGEQYF.

J is TRBJ2-7 and V is TRBV7-2; D ambiguous. Germline CDR1 and CDR2: SGHTA and FQGNSA. This CDR3 has 15 amino acids. Trimming stripped 1 base from V and 3 bases from J, with 13 bases between. CDR3 coding DNA: TGTGCCAGCAGCTTAGACGGCTCCAACCTCTACGAGCAGTACTTC. It yields the protein CASSLDGSNLYEQYF.

The chain carries TRBV5-4 and TRBJ1-1; the D gene is possibly TRBD1 (5 bases). Trimming stripped 5 bases from V and 4 bases from J, with 9 bases between. The CDR3 runs to 12 residues. Germline V gene sequence: CDR1 SGHNT, CDR2 YYREEE (reference sequence). The CDR3 sequence is CASRGGATEAFF. In nucleotides, the CDR3 is TGTGCCAGCAGGGGAGGGGCCACTGAAGCTTTCTTT.

The chain is built from TRBV28 and TRBJ2-1, with unresolved D. The CDR3 has 14 residues. The V gene's germline CDR1 is MDHEN and CDR2 SYDVKM. Trimming shortened V by 5 bases and J by 6 bases, and 14 bases separated the two germline ends. This CDR3 reads CASSPYPPFNEQFF. CDR3 DNA: TGTGCCAGCAGTCCTTACCCTCCCTTCAATGAGCAGTTCTTC.

The chain joins TRBV6-1 to TRBJ1-1; TRBD1 matches 9 bases. The V segment lost 6 bases and the J segment 7 bases; nucleotides outside the gene matches: 9. The germline CDR1 and CDR2 sequences are MNHNS and SASEGT. The CDR3 contains 14 residues. CDR3 bases: TGTGCCAGCAGCCGGACAGGGGCTATCGTTGAAGCTTTCTTT. Its protein product is CASSRTGAIVEAFF.

The V call is TRBV2, the J call TRBJ2-2, with TRBD2 matching over 11 bases. The length of the CDR3 is 15 residues. In germline, CDR1 is SNHLY, CDR2 FYNNEI. The V and J ends lost 5 bases and 6 bases, in that order; junction bases with no gene match: 5. CDR3 in DNA: TGTGCCAGCAGTCTACTAGCGGGAGAAGCCGGGGAGCTGTTTTTT. It is translated as CASSLLAGEAGELFF.

The chain employs TRBV29-1 and TRBJ2-1; possibly TRBD2 for D (5 bases). The germline gives CDR1 SQVTM, CDR2 ANQGSEA. This CDR3 comprises 15 residues. Trimming shortened V by 1 base and J by 6 bases, and 16 bases separated the two germline ends. The CDR3 region is CSVEGSTSGSNEQFF. The CDR3 nucleotides are TGCAGCGTTGAAGGGAGCACTAGTGGGAGCAATGAGCAGTTCTTC.

A single count supports this clone. The chain uses TRBV5-6 and TRBJ2-1; 7 bases are shared with TRBD1. This CDR3 spans 12 amino acids. CDR1 SGHDT and CDR2 YYEEEE come from the germline V gene. J was trimmed by 9 bases and V by 4 bases; bases with no gene match: 4. The CDR3 is CASSTQGVEQFF. The CDR3 DNA follows: TGTGCCAGCAGCACCCAGGGGGTTGAGCAGTTCTTC.

The CDR3 spells CASNPTQGTYEQYF. Here the CDR3 DNA reads TGTGCCAGCAACCCCACACAGGGAACCTACGAGCAGTACTTC. This chain connects TRBV2 to TRBJ2-7; weak D call: TRBD1 (6 bases). The CDR3 loop spans 14 amino acids. With 7 bases removed from V and 2 bases from J, the gap between germline ends came to 15 bases. Germline V gene lookup returns CDR1 SNHLY and CDR2 FYNNEI.

CDR3 sequence (DNA): TGTGCCAGCAGTTTATGGGGAGAGACTGAAGCTTTCTTT. It encodes CASSLWGETEAFF. This chain uses TRBV28 with TRBJ1-1; D is unclear. This CDR3 comprises 13 residues. Trimming left V 0 bases short and J 5 bases short, with 7 bases between. In germline, CDR1 is MDHEN, CDR2 SYDVKM.

This chain uses TRBV11-3 with TRBJ2-7; D may match TRBD1 or TRBD2 (5 bases each). This CDR3 contains 13 residues. Trimming pared 5 bases from V and 3 bases from J, leaving 11 bases between. CDR1 SGHNT and CDR2 YENEEA come from the germline V gene. The CDR3 loop is CASSLRGDYEQYF. The CDR3 region has the DNA TGTGCCAGCAGCCTTAGAGGGGACTACGAGCAGTACTTC.

A note on this clone: The same CDR3 arises from other DNA sequences in this sample as well. The chain is built from TRBV27 and TRBJ1-3; no clear D gene. The V end was cut by 0 bases, the J end by 1 base, with 4 bases between. CDR1 is MNHEY, CDR2 SMNVEV, per germline (reference sequence). The CDR3 loop spans 14 amino acids. CDR3 nucleotide sequence: TGTGCCAGCAGTTTATCCCGATCTGGAAACACCATATATTTT. It encodes CASSLSRSGNTIYF.

This sequence joins TRBV4-1 and TRBJ1-1, with TRBD1 matching 9 bases. The germline V gene encodes CDR1 MGHRA and CDR2 YSYEKL. This CDR3 spans 15 amino acids. Trimming at V came to 3 bases and at J to 4 bases, leaving 6 bases not matched to a gene. The chain's CDR3 is CASSQEGTGITEAFF. Here the CDR3 DNA reads TGCGCCAGCAGCCAGGAGGGGACAGGGATCACTGAAGCTTTCTTT.

A remark on this clone: Compared with germline, one end of the junction differs, possibly owing to a read error. V usage is TRBV6-1 and J usage is TRBJ1-2; possible D gene TRBD1, 5 bases. CDR3 size: 13 residues. CDR1 MNHNS and CDR2 SASEGT come from the germline V gene. The CDR3 nucleotides are TGTGCCAGCAGTGAAGCGAGAATTGACAGCGTAAACTTC. The encoded protein is CASSEARIDSVNF.

The CDR3 DNA follows: TGTGCCAGCTCACCAACCCCTCCCGGGTGGGAAAACTATGGCTACACCTTC. Translating gives CASSPTPPGWENYGYTF. The gene calls are TRBV18 and TRBJ1-2; D is uncertain. Germline assignment: CDR1 KGHSH and CDR2 LQKENI. This CDR3 comprises 17 residues. Trimming shortened V by 2 bases and J by 2 bases, and 18 bases separated the two germline ends.

This chain uses TRBV7-2 with TRBJ1-5; D may be TRBD1 (5 bases). Trimming stripped 5 bases from V and 6 bases from J, with 14 bases between. CDR1 and CDR2 from the germline V gene are SGHTA and FQGNSA. This CDR3 has 14 amino acids. Here the CDR3 reads CASSPVGRGQPQHF. The CDR3 nucleotides are TGTGCCAGCAGCCCGGTGGGGAGGGGTCAGCCCCAGCATTTT.

Worth noting for this clone: Germline is not matched at one junction end, which may reflect a read error. Other DNA sequences in this sample translate to the same CDR3. CDR3 bases: TGTGCCAGTAGTTTTCGGGGGGCCGGGGAGCTGTTTTTT. It codes for CASSFRGAGELFF. The chain recombines TRBV27 with TRBJ2-2, with 7 bases identical to TRBD2. Per germline, CDR1 MNHEY and CDR2 SMNVEV (reference sequence). The CDR3 consists of 13 residues.

V and J are TRBV2 and TRBJ2-5; 8 bases agree with TRBD2. The V gene's germline CDR1 is SNHLY and CDR2 FYNNEI. J lost 3 bases, V lost 8 bases, and 14 bases had no gene match. The CDR3 extends over 16 amino acids. In DNA, the CDR3 is TGTGCCAGCGGGGGAGTTGGACTAGCACAGAAAGAGACCCAGTACTTC. As protein: CASGGVGLAQKETQYF. Full variable domain (remainder filled in from reference TRBV2 and TRBJ2-5): EPEVTQTPSHQVTQMGQEVILRCVPISNHLYFYWYRQILGQKVEFLVSFYNNEISEKSEIFDDQFSVERPDGSNFTLKIRSTKLEDSAMYFCASGGVGLAQKETQYFGPGTRLLVL.

The chain joins TRBV7-9 to TRBJ2-1, with 9 nucleotides matching TRBD2. Losses at the gene ends were 5 bases for V and 3 bases for J; bases not matched to a gene: 11. Germline CDR1 SEHNR, CDR2 FQNEAQ (reference sequence). The CDR3 contains 17 residues. The chain's CDR3 is CASSTRGAGGHYNEQFF. The CDR3 DNA sequence: TGTGCCAGCAGCACCCGCGGAGCGGGAGGCCACTACAATGAGCAGTTCTTC. Full variable domain (rest looked up from reference TRBV7-9 and TRBJ2-1): DTGVSQNPRHKITKRGQNVTFRCDPISEHNRLYWYRQTLGQGPEFLTYFQNEAQLEKSRLLSDRFSAERPKGSFSTLEIQRTEQGDSAMYLCASSTRGAGGHYNEQFFGPGTRLTVL.

This chain connects TRBV25-1 to TRBJ2-1; D gene uncertain. The CDR3 has 13 amino acids. V dropped 7 bases and J dropped 7 bases, with 14 bases sitting between them. CDR1 is MGHDK and CDR2 is SYGVNS in the germline V gene. CDR3 sequence (DNA): TGTGCCAGCAAAGTCCTGGCGTCTAATGAGCAGTTCTTC. Its translation: CASKVLASNEQFF.

This clone has just one count. The chain carries TRBV10-3 and TRBJ2-7; TRBD1 matches at 8 bases. This CDR3 spans 15 amino acids. Germline V gives CDR1 ENHRY, CDR2 SYGVKD. J was trimmed by 4 bases and V by 0 bases; bases with no gene match: 5. The DNA of the CDR3 is TGTGCCATCAGTGAGTCTAGGACAGGGTTTTACGAGCAGTACTTC. It is translated as CAISESRTGFYEQYF.

The chain has TRBV19 and TRBJ2-7, with a tentative D call TRBD1 (5 bases). This CDR3 is 14 amino acids long. Trimming removed 1 base at V and 2 bases at J, with 9 bases between. Per the germline V gene, CDR1 is LNHDA and CDR2 is SQIVND (reference sequence). The CDR3 reads CASSIGGQPYEQYF. CDR3 coding DNA: TGTGCCAGTAGTATAGGTGGACAACCCTACGAGCAGTACTTC.